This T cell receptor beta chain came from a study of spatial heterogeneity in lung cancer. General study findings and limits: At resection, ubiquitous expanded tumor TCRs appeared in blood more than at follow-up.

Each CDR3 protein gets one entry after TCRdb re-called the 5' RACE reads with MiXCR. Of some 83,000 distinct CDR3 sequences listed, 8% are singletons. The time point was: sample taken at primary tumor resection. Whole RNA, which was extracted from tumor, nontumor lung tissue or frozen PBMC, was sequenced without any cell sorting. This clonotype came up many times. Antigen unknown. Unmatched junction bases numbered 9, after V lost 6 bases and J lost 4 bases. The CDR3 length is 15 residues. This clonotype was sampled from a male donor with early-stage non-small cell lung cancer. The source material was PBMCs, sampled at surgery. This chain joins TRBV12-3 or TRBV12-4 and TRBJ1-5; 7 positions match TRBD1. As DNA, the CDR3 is TGTGCCAGCAGCCGCCAGGGGGTGCTTAATCAGCCCCAGCATTTT. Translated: CASSRQGVLNQPQHF.